The source of this T cell receptor (beta chain) is a study of blood T cell repertoires in COVID-19. Study context: COVID-19 samples collected from the United States, Italy and Spain covered acute and convalescent phases. T cells, B-cell-depleted T cells, or PBMCs provided the cDNA or gDNA that served as material.

This CDR3 is built from 15 residues. Trimming took 5 bases from V and 4 from J, leaving 14 bases between them. The V gene's germline CDR1 is MNHEY and CDR2 SMNVEV (reference sequence). Original analysis: The assay estimated nucleated cells by amplifying reference gene primers. The protocol was immunoSEQ multiplex PCR, while the TCRdb copy is restricted to in-frame clones and leaves out a portion. The DNA gave D and trimming, while V, J and clone size come from that table. The sample has roughly 250,000 clones; 75% to 85% are singletons. Source material: peripheral blood. The chain employs TRBV27 and TRBJ2-2, with D possibly matching TRBD2 (6 bases). This TCR was sampled from a woman aged 55 to 70 with active or convalescent COVID-19. The chain's CDR3 is CASSTPGEATGELFF. CDR3 nucleotides: TGTGCCAGCAGTACTCCGGGGGAGGCCACCGGGGAGCTGTTTTTT.